These T cell receptor beta chains were read from a single sample in a study of T cells in Graves' hyperthyroidism and ophthalmopathy. A single record per CDR3 protein comes from TCRdb applying MiXCR to the multiplex PCR reads. The sample holds hundreds of thousands of distinct CDR3 sequences; roughly 15% are singletons and the top ten take about 20%. Sequencing was performed on blood. Receptors were obtained from a woman in her sixties with Graves' ophthalmopathy. The CDR3 runs from the conserved cysteine through the conserved F or W. The D gene is left open where the match is weak. Some rows mark clone size as missing; the rest say once, few, many or name a class of expanded clone.

size	D	V	J	DNA	CDR3
NA	TRBD1	TRBV2	TRBJ2-3	TGTGCCAGCAGTGTTGGACAGGGGAGGGGCACAGATACGCAGTATTTT	CASSVGQGRGTDTQYF
many	TRBD2	TRBV28	TRBJ2-1	TGTGCCAGCAGTCGCCTTGGGATGGCCTACGGGCGGGAGGGTGGAGAGCAGTTCTTC	CASSRLGMAYGREGGEQFF
many	NA	TRBV5-1	TRBJ2-3	TGCGCCAGCAGCTTGGCCCAGGGTGGGACAGATACGCAGTATTTT	CASSLAQGGTDTQYF
many	TRBD1	TRBV7-2	TRBJ2-7	TGTGCCAGCAGCTTAGTCCGGGACAGGGCAAACGAGCAGTACTTC	CASSLVRDRANEQYF
many	NA	TRBV7-8	TRBJ2-5	TGTGCCAGCAGCTTACGGGGGGCAGGGGAGACCCAGTACTTC	CASSLRGAGETQYF
few	TRBD2	TRBV9	TRBJ2-1	TGTGCCAGCAGCGTAGTTCTTAGCGGGAAATCAGATGAGCAGTTCTTC	CASSVVLSGKSDEQFF
NA	TRBD1	TRBV7-8	TRBJ2-2	TGTGCCAGCAGCCCGGCACAGGGGATGAAGGCCGGGGAGCTGTTTTTT	CASSPAQGMKAGELFF
many	NA	TRBV5-1	TRBJ1-5	TGCGCCAGCAGCTTGATGGGGGATCAGCCCCAGCATTTT	CASSLMGDQPQHF
many	NA	TRBV28	TRBJ1-6	TGTGCCAGCAGTTTACAACAGGGACCCCTTTCCCTCCACTTT	CASSLQQGPLSLHF
many	TRBD2	TRBV29-1	TRBJ2-7	TGCAGCGCTGGGACTATCGACGAGCAGTACTTC	CSAGTIDEQYF
many	NA	TRBV6-1	TRBJ2-7	TGTGCCAGCAGTGGCGAAAGGGACTGGGTCGAGCAGTACTTC	CASSGERDWVEQYF
many	TRBD2	TRBV6-2/TRBV6-3	TRBJ2-7	TGTGCCAGCAGTTTCAAACTAGCGGAGGGGAGCTCCTACGAGCAGTACTTC	CASSFKLAEGSSYEQYF
NA	NA	TRBV19	TRBJ2-1	TGTGCCAGTAGTATAATCAACAATGAGCAGTTCTTC	CASSIINNEQFF
many	TRBD1	TRBV2	TRBJ1-1	TGTGCCAGCAGTAGTCACAGGGGCCCCAACACTGAAGCTTTCTTT	CASSSHRGPNTEAFF
many	NA	TRBV2	TRBJ2-1	TGTGCCAGCAGTGCTAGCGCCCCCTCCTACAATGAGCAGTTCTTC	CASSASAPSYNEQFF
NA	TRBD1	TRBV5-1	TRBJ2-5	TGCGCCAGCAGCTGGGGACAGGTGTACCAAGAGACCCAGTACTTC	CASSWGQVYQETQYF
NA	NA	TRBV4-1	TRBJ2-5	TGCGCCAGCAGCCAAGACAGACCTCAAGAGACCCAGTACTTC	CASSQDRPQETQYF
NA	TRBD1	TRBV28	TRBJ2-4	TGTGCCAGCAGTTATTCACCTACCGGGACAGAAGCCAAAAACATTCAGTACTTC	CASSYSPTGTEAKNIQYF
few	TRBD2	TRBV7-9	TRBJ2-1	TGTGCCAGCAGCGGTAGCGGGAGCCTCTCCTACAATGAGCAGTTCTTC	CASSGSGSLSYNEQFF
few	NA	TRBV10-3	TRBJ1-5	TGTGCCATCAGTGGACGACAGGGCAATCAGCCCCAGCATTTT	CAISGRQGNQPQHF
many	TRBD2	TRBV5-1	TRBJ2-3	TGCGCCAGCAGCGAACCTAAACTAGCGACTAGCACAGATACGCAGTATTTT	CASSEPKLATSTDTQYF
few	TRBD1	TRBV28	TRBJ1-2	TGTGCCAGCAACAGGGGGGTCGCTATGGGCTACACCTTC	CASNRGVAMGYTF
few	NA	TRBV18	TRBJ1-1	TGTGCCAGCTCGGAGAGGACGGGGAACACTGAAGCTTTCTTT	CASSERTGNTEAFF
many	NA	TRBV20-1	TRBJ1-3	TGCAGTGCACCCGACAGGACGGAAGGAAACACCATATATTTT	CSAPDRTEGNTIYF
many	TRBD2	TRBV30	TRBJ2-5	TGTGCCTGGGCCCGGGGACGGGGGGGAGGGAAGACCCAGTACTTC	CAWARGRGGGKTQYF
few	NA	TRBV7-9	TRBJ2-3	TGTGCCAGCAGCTTAGGGTTCGCCGGCCTAAGCACAGATACGCAGTATTTT	CASSLGFAGLSTDTQYF
few	TRBD1	TRBV12-5	TRBJ2-1	TGTGCTAGTGGTTTGGGTACGAGGGGACCAGGGGGTGAGCAGTTCTTC	CASGLGTRGPGGEQFF
many	NA	TRBV3-1	TRBJ2-1	TGTGCCAGCAGCCGGGACCCCTCGAGCTCCTACAATGAGCAGTTCTTC	CASSRDPSSSYNEQFF
few	TRBD2	TRBV20-1	TRBJ2-5	TGCAGTTCGCGGGGGGGGGACGGGACCCAGTACTTC	CSSRGGDGTQYF
many	NA	TRBV20-1	TRBJ2-3	TGCAGTGCTAGAGATCCACAGCAGGGCCCCCCAGATACGCAGTATTTT	CSARDPQQGPPDTQYF